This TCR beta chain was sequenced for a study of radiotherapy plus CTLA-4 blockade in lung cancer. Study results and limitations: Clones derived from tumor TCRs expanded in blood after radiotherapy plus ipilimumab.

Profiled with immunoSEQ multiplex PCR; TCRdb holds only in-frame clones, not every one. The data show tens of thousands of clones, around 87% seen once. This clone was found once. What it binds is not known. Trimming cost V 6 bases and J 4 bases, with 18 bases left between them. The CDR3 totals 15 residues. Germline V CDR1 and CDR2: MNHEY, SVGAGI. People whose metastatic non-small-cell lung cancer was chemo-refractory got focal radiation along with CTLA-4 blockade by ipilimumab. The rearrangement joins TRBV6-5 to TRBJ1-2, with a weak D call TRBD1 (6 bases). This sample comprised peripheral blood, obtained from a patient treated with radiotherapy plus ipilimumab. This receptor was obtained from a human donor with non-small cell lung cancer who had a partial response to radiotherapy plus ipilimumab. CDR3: CASSRLTGIRYGYTF. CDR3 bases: TGTGCCAGCAGCCGCCTTACAGGGATCCGCTATGGCTACACCTTC.